Following are 27 T cell receptor beta chains from one sample sequenced in a study of cytomegalovirus exposure and HLA in healthy donors. PCR was performed using 60 Vbeta and 13 Jbeta primers. The table came from immunoSEQ multiplex PCR; TCRdb's copy has only in-frame clones and leaves some out. In all, the sample yields roughly 57,000 clones. The material sequenced was PBMCs. The source is a man younger than 30 in good health and CMV-seropositive.

The chain uses TRBV7-3 and TRBJ2-2; TRBD1 might be the D (6 bases). V dropped 5 bases and J dropped 3 bases, with 13 bases sitting between them. The CDR3 has 15 residues. Germline values: CDR1 SGHTA, CDR2 FQGTGA. CDR3 sequence (DNA): TGTGCCAGCAGCCGTCTCGGGACACACACCGGGGAGCTGTTTTTT. It specifies CASSRLGTHTGELFF.

The rearrangement joins TRBV27 to TRBJ1-4; D is unresolved. The CDR3 is 16 residues long. Trimming took 0 bases from V and 5 from J, leaving 13 bases between them. Germline V gene sequence: CDR1 MNHEY, CDR2 SMNVEV (reference sequence). CDR3 residues: CASSLSMAARNEKLFF. CDR3 DNA sequence: TGTGCCAGCAGTTTATCGATGGCGGCCAGAAATGAAAAACTGTTTTTT.

The J gene is TRBJ2-1, the V gene TRBV10-3, with 7 bases fitting TRBD2. The germline gives CDR1 ENHRY, CDR2 SYGVKD. Germline trimming cut 2 bases from V and 5 bases from J; bases unmatched to any gene: 9. This CDR3 has 16 residues. In DNA, the CDR3 is TGTGCCATCAGTGAGGACCCGGGACTATCCCACAATGAGCAGTTCTTC. This sequence encodes CAISEDPGLSHNEQFF.

The chain is built from TRBV7-3 and TRBJ2-1; 10 bases line up with TRBD2. Germline CDR1 is SGHTA and CDR2 is FQGTGA. V lost 0 bases and J lost 7; bases outside the gene matches: 15. The CDR3 sequence is 19 residues long. DNA for the CDR3: TGTGCCAGCAGCTTAACGGGGGGACTACAGCGGGAGGGCGTAAATGAGCAGTTCTTC. Protein sequence: CASSLTGGLQREGVNEQFF. Using reference TRBV7-3 and TRBJ2-1 for the parts outside the CDR3, the full variable domain is GAGVSQTPSNKVTEKGKYVELRCDPISGHTALYWYRQSLGQGPEFLIYFQGTGAADDSGLPNDRFFAVRPEGSVSTLKIQRTERGDSAVYLCASSLTGGLQREGVNEQFFGPGTRLTVL.

The rearrangement links TRBV2 to TRBJ2-1; TRBD2 aligns across 9 bases. CDR3 length: 17 residues. Germline values: CDR1 SNHLY, CDR2 FYNNEI. J gave up 6 bases and V 5 bases, and 14 bases lay outside the gene matches. CDR3 in DNA: TGTGCCAGCAGTCCTCATAATGCGCGGGAGGGTCTCAATGAGCAGTTCTTC. Its translation: CASSPHNAREGLNEQFF.

V usage is TRBV30 and J usage is TRBJ2-5, with TRBD2 matching 9 bases. V gave up 0 bases and J gave up 5 bases; unmatched junction bases: 10. Per germline, CDR1 GTSNPN and CDR2 SVGIG (reference sequence). The CDR3 is 16 residues long. The CDR3 DNA follows: TGTGCCTGGAGTGTATGGATTAGCGGGAGACACGAGACCCAGTACTTC. Its translation is CAWSVWISGRHETQYF.

The genes are TRBV6-4 and TRBJ2-3; D is perhaps TRBD2 (5 bases). Germline lookup yields CDR1 MRHNA and CDR2 SNTAGT. The CDR3 length is 13 residues. V dropped 2 bases and J dropped 5 bases, with 8 bases sitting between them. The CDR3 nucleotides read TGTGCCAGCAGTGACGGGAGAGAAGATACGCAGTATTTT. This translates into CASSDGREDTQYF.

The chain recombines TRBV30 with TRBJ2-2; 9 bases are shared with TRBD1. V shed 0 bases, J shed 4 bases, and the junction held 3 bases outside the gene matches. CDR1 is GTSNPN and CDR2 is SVGIG in the germline V gene (reference sequence). The CDR3 is made up of 15 amino acids. In DNA form, the CDR3 reads TGTGCCTGGAGTGTAACGACAGGGGGCACCGGGGAGCTGTTTTTT. This codes for CAWSVTTGGTGELFF.

The rearrangement uses TRBV30 and TRBJ2-1, with 7 positions matching TRBD1. V dropped 5 bases and J dropped 8; count of bases not matched to a gene: 18. The CDR3 sequence is 16 residues long. Germline values: CDR1 GTSNPN, CDR2 SVGIG (reference sequence). CDR3 loop: CAWLQGEYAGGDEQFF. The CDR3 DNA reads as TGTGCCTGGCTTCAAGGAGAGTACGCAGGGGGTGATGAGCAGTTCTTC.

The chain uses TRBV19 and TRBJ1-1; D call uncertain. CDR3 length: 14 residues. Looked up from germline, CDR1 is LNHDA and CDR2 is SQIVND (reference sequence). The V gene lost 2 bases and the J gene lost 4 bases, with 11 bases spanning the gap. The CDR3 DNA reads as TGTGCCAGTAGTATAAATGGGTGGGCCACTGAAGCTTTCTTT. Translation: CASSINGWATEAFF.

The chain has TRBV5-5 and TRBJ1-2; weak D call: TRBD1 (6 bases). Germline V lookup: CDR1 SGHKS, CDR2 YYEKEE (reference sequence). V lost 0 bases and J 4 bases, leaving 10 bases between the germline ends. The CDR3 covers 14 residues. For the CDR3, the DNA is TGTGCCAGCAGCTTGGGCAGGGGAAGCTATGGCTACACCTTC. Its translation is CASSLGRGSYGYTF.

This clone is deemed medium-sized (0.01 to 0.1%) by its frequency. The genes are TRBV2 and TRBJ2-4; possible D gene TRBD1, 7 bases. With 4 bases removed from V and 7 bases from J, the gap between germline ends came to 11 bases. This CDR3 is built from 13 residues. Germline V gene sequence: CDR1 SNHLY, CDR2 FYNNEI. CDR3 sequence (DNA): TGTGCCAGCAGTGCGGAGGGGGCGAACATTCAGTACTTC. This gives the protein CASSAEGANIQYF.

The chain combines TRBV14 with TRBJ2-7; TRBD1 matches at 10 bases. The CDR3 has 15 amino acids. Germline V gene data show CDR1 as SGHDN and CDR2 as FVKESK. Unmatched junction bases numbered 9, after V lost 3 bases and J lost 7 bases. DNA of the CDR3: TGTGCCAGCAGCCATAGTGGGACAGGGGCTTGGGAGCAGTACTTC. Protein: CASSHSGTGAWEQYF.

V gene TRBV9 combines with J gene TRBJ2-3; 8 nucleotides agree with TRBD2. V lost 0 bases, J lost 4 bases, and 7 bases stayed unmatched. CDR3 length: 16 residues. CDR1 and CDR2 (germline): SGDLS, YYNGEE. The CDR3 DNA sequence: TGTGCCAGCAGCGTAGGTAATAGCGGGAAGCCAGATACGCAGTATTTT. It is translated as CASSVGNSGKPDTQYF.

This chain connects TRBV11-3 to TRBJ1-1; TRBD1 is a possible D gene (6 bases). Trimming removed 5 bases from V and 4 bases from J, with 14 bases in between. In germline, CDR1 is SGHNT, CDR2 YENEEA. This CDR3 is built from 14 residues. Here the CDR3 reads CASSPRQVGTEAFF. The CDR3 nucleotides are TGTGCCAGCAGCCCGAGACAGGTTGGCACTGAAGCTTTCTTT.

This chain joins TRBV4-1 and TRBJ1-5, with D possibly TRBD1 on 6 matching bases. Germline values: CDR1 MGHRA, CDR2 YSYEKL. V was pared by 1 base and J by 1 base, with 17 bases between. This CDR3 is built from 18 residues. CDR3 protein: CASSQGELRGASNQPQHF. The CDR3 coding sequence is TGCGCCAGCAGCCAAGGAGAGCTCAGGGGAGCGAGCAATCAGCCCCAGCATTTT.

The genes are TRBV2 and TRBJ2-2; D not certain. There are 14 residues in the CDR3. V was clipped by 2 bases and J by 1 base, with 5 bases between them. Germline loops: CDR1 SNHLY, CDR2 FYNNEI. CDR3 protein: CASSESLNTGELFF. The CDR3 DNA reads as TGTGCCAGCAGTGAAAGCCTGAACACCGGGGAGCTGTTTTTT.

The J gene is TRBJ2-1, the V gene TRBV7-3; weak D call: TRBD2 (6 bases). V lost 5 bases to trimming and J lost 7 bases, with 12 bases between them. Germline V gives CDR1 SGHTA, CDR2 FQGTGA. This CDR3 comprises 13 residues. CDR3 residues: CASSPTRTNEQFF. DNA for the CDR3: TGTGCCAGCAGCCCGACTAGAACGAATGAGCAGTTCTTC.

The chain is built from TRBV9 and TRBJ2-3; TRBD2 matches at 7 bases. Germline CDR1 reads SGDLS; CDR2 reads YYNGEE. This CDR3 has 15 residues. The J segment lost 4 bases and the V segment lost 0 bases, leaving 5 bases of the junction unmatched. The CDR3 nucleotides read TGTGCCAGCAGCGTAGACGGGAGGCCACCAGATACGCAGTATTTT. Protein product: CASSVDGRPPDTQYF. The full variable domain, its missing parts supplied by reference TRBV9 and TRBJ2-3, is DSGVTQTPKHLITATGQRVTLRCSPRSGDLSVYWYQQSLDQGLQFLIQYYNGEERAKGNILERFSAQQFPDLHSELNLSSLELGDSALYFCASSVDGRPPDTQYFGPGTRLTVL.

V is TRBV4-1 and J is TRBJ2-5; possible D gene TRBD2, 6 bases. The tail of the sequence fits TRBJ2-7 better, so the J call may be wrong. CDR1 and CDR2 (germline): MGHRA, YSYEKL. The CDR3 has 16 amino acids. The CDR3 nucleotides are TGCGCCAGCAGCCGGAAAAGGGAGGCAGGGTCCTACGAGCAGTACTTC. It encodes CASSRKREAGSYEQYF.

The rearrangement links TRBV29-1 to TRBJ2-5, with TRBD2 identical over 9 bases. The DNA end favors TRBJ2-7, so the J call may be wrong. The CDR3 spans 17 residues. The germline gives CDR1 SQVTM, CDR2 ANQGSEA. The CDR3 loop reads CSVVDITDYSGSYEQYF. The CDR3 DNA is TGCAGCGTTGTGGACATTACGGACTATAGCGGGAGCTACGAGCAGTACTTC.

The chain couples TRBV25-1 to TRBJ2-5; 7 positions agree with TRBD1. The CDR3 totals 15 residues. The germline gives CDR1 MGHDK, CDR2 SYGVNS. J was trimmed by 1 base and V by 5 bases; bases with no gene match: 7. The DNA of the CDR3 is TGTGCCAGCAGTCAGAGACAGGGTCTCCAAGAGACCCAGTACTTC. Its protein is CASSQRQGLQETQYF.

About this clone: Within the sample, other DNA sequences also encode this same CDR3. The V gene is TRBV30, the J gene TRBJ2-3, with 13 positions matching TRBD2. Germline-derived CDR1 and CDR2 are GTSNPN and SVGIG (reference sequence). CDR3 size: 16 residues. V was pared by 4 bases and J by 6 bases, with 10 bases of the junction left unmatched. The CDR3 DNA is TGTGCCTGGACCGAATTGACTAGCGGGAGGACGGATACGCAGTATTTT. Translating it yields CAWTELTSGRTDTQYF.

The rearrangement joins TRBV5-1 to TRBJ2-5; TRBD2 matches 7 bases. Germline CDR1 reads SGHRS; CDR2 reads YFSETQ. J gave up 4 bases and V 0 bases, and 6 bases lay outside the gene matches. The CDR3 loop spans 15 amino acids. This CDR3 is CASSLGGGGTETQYF. CDR3 DNA: TGCGCCAGCAGCTTGGGAGGCGGGGGAACAGAGACCCAGTACTTC. Using reference TRBV5-1 and TRBJ2-5 for the parts outside the CDR3, the full variable domain is KAGVTQTPRYLIKTRGQQVTLSCSPISGHRSVSWYQQTPGQGLQFLFEYFSETQRNKGNFPGRFSGRQFSNSRSEMNVSTLELGDSALYLCASSLGGGGTETQYFGPGTRLLVL.

The chain employs TRBV27 and TRBJ2-1; TRBD2 agrees at 7 bases. This CDR3 comprises 14 residues. V gave up 3 bases and J gave up 7 bases; unmatched junction bases: 6. CDR1 and CDR2 (germline): MNHEY, SMNVEV (reference sequence). The CDR3 bases are TGTGCCAGCAGTTTTGGACTAGGATATAATGAGCAGTTCTTC. Amino acid sequence: CASSFGLGYNEQFF.

Concerning this clone itself: Other DNA sequences from this sample encode an identical CDR3 as well. CDR3 nucleotides: TGTGCCAGCAGCGCCGGGACAGCTATGAATGAAAAACTGTTTTTT. Protein product: CASSAGTAMNEKLFF. The chain recombines TRBV5-8 with TRBJ1-4; 7 positions match TRBD1. The CDR3 is made up of 15 amino acids. The V and J ends lost 4 bases and 5 bases, in that order; junction bases with no gene match: 8. Germline CDR1 SGHTS, CDR2 YDEGEE.

The chain recombines TRBV5-1 with TRBJ2-7, with 7 bases that match TRBD1. This CDR3 has 15 amino acids. In germline, CDR1 is SGHRS, CDR2 YFSETQ. V lost 3 bases, J lost 4 bases, and 10 bases stayed unmatched. The CDR3 is CASSYRQGSPYEQYF. The CDR3 DNA sequence: TGCGCCAGCAGCTACCGACAGGGAAGCCCTTACGAGCAGTACTTC.